One sample yielded the 24 T cell receptor beta chains listed below, sequenced in a study of cytomegalovirus exposure and HLA in healthy donors. The PCR had 60 Vbeta and 13 Jbeta primers. TCRdb's copy holds only in-frame clones and misses some; the assay was immunoSEQ multiplex PCR. This table has about 180,000 clones, about 78% appearing once. The sample consisted of PBMCs. These receptors all come from a man aged 60 to 75 in good health and CMV-seronegative.

The rearrangement joins TRBV6-5 to TRBJ2-5, with 7 bases matching TRBD1. This CDR3 contains 12 residues. Germline V gene lookup returns CDR1 MNHEY and CDR2 SVGAGI. Trimming cost V 6 bases and J 7 bases; bases outside gene matches: 5. The DNA for the CDR3 is TGTGCCAGCAGCCCCGGGACAGCGACCCAGTACTTC. Translating it yields CASSPGTATQYF.

The chain has TRBV6-6 and TRBJ1-2; a weak D match, TRBD1 (5 bases). Trimming left V 6 bases short and J 7 bases short, with 15 bases between. Germline-derived CDR1 and CDR2 are MNHNY and SVGAGI (reference sequence). There are 13 residues in the CDR3. Written as DNA, the CDR3 is TGTGCCAGCAGCCCCTCGGGAGGGGTTGGCTACACCTTC. It yields the protein CASSPSGGVGYTF.

This clone appeared a few times. The chain has TRBV18 and TRBJ2-3; TRBD1 matches 7 bases. V was pared by 3 bases and J by 2 bases, with 5 bases of the junction left unmatched. This CDR3 contains 15 residues. Germline V gene lookup returns CDR1 KGHSH and CDR2 LQKENI. Here the CDR3 reads CASSPGQPLTDTQYF. The CDR3 nucleotides are TGTGCCAGCTCACCGGGACAGCCCCTCACAGATACGCAGTATTTT.

In DNA, the CDR3 is TGTGCCAGCAGCATTACTAGCGGGAGGGCTTTCGGTTACGAGCAGTACTTC. It specifies CASSITSGRAFGYEQYF. The chain employs TRBV28 and TRBJ2-7, with TRBD2 matching 13 bases. Germline V CDR1 and CDR2: MDHEN, SYDVKM. The junction had 12 bases not matched to a gene; V was cut back by 6 bases and J by 4 bases. The CDR3 is made up of 17 amino acids.

The chain recombines TRBV7-8 with TRBJ1-2; 7 positions match TRBD1. V lost 7 bases, J lost 0 bases, and 5 bases stayed unmatched. CDR3 length equals 14 residues. Germline CDR1 and CDR2: SGHVS and FQNEAQ. CDR3 DNA sequence: TGTGCCAGCAATCGACAGGGTACTAACTATGGCTACACCTTC. Translation: CASNRQGTNYGYTF.

This clone was detected only a few times. The sample holds other DNA sequences that translate to the same CDR3. The chain has TRBV6-5 and TRBJ2-2, with D tentatively TRBD2 (6 bases). The CDR3 has 12 residues. Trimming pared 8 bases from V and 6 bases from J, leaving 10 bases between. From germline, CDR1 is MNHEY and CDR2 SVGAGI. The CDR3: CASVGGPGELFF. CDR3 coding DNA: TGTGCCAGCGTCGGAGGGCCCGGGGAGCTGTTTTTT.

Here the CDR3 reads CASSPSRETQYF. In DNA form, the CDR3 reads TGTGCCAGCAGCCCCTCCCGAGAGACCCAGTACTTC. The chain has TRBV7-9 and TRBJ2-5; no clear D. Germline V gene data show CDR1 as SEHNR and CDR2 as FQNEAQ (reference sequence). This CDR3 is built from 12 residues. V shed 5 bases and J shed 4 bases, with 8 bases lying between them. The variable domain in full, with the rest retrieved from reference TRBV7-9 and TRBJ2-5, is DTGVSQNPRHKITKRGQNVTFRCDPISEHNRLYWYRQTLGQGPEFLTYFQNEAQLEKSRLLSDRFSAERPKGSFSTLEIQRTEQGDSAMYLCASSPSRETQYFGPGTRLLVL.

This clone was seen only a few times. The chain links TRBV4-2 to TRBJ1-1, with a tentative D call TRBD1 (5 bases). The CDR3 is 14 amino acids. Germline CDR1 is LGHNA and CDR2 is YNFKEQ. Trimming stripped 1 base from V and 6 bases from J, with 12 bases between. The CDR3 loop is CASSQVPGIAEAFF. In DNA form, the CDR3 reads TGTGCCAGCAGCCAAGTTCCAGGGATCGCTGAAGCTTTCTTT.

The CDR3 region has the DNA TGTGCCAGCAGCAGTTACAGGGACCCCTACGAGCAGTACTTC. It encodes CASSSYRDPYEQYF. The chain couples TRBV11-2 to TRBJ2-7; a possible D gene is TRBD1 (6 bases). From germline, CDR1 is SGHAT and CDR2 FQNNGV. There are 14 residues in the CDR3. V was trimmed by 5 bases and J by 2 bases, leaving 13 bases between them.

This sequence joins TRBV5-1 and TRBJ1-1; D ambiguous. CDR3 length equals 14 residues. Between the trimmed V and J ends, which lost 0 bases and 1 base, there was a span of 7 bases. Germline loops: CDR1 SGHRS, CDR2 YFSETQ. The CDR3, as DNA: TGCGCCAGCAGCTTGGACAGTGCGAACACTGAAGCTTTCTTT. Protein product: CASSLDSANTEAFF.

The V and J genes are TRBV29-1 and TRBJ2-3, with 16 bases identical to TRBD2. The V and J ends lost 8 bases and 4 bases, in that order; junction bases with no gene match: 9. The CDR3 consists of 16 residues. CDR1 and CDR2 from the germline V gene are SQVTM and ANQGSEA. The CDR3 DNA is TGCAGCTCGGCGGGACTAGCGGGAGGGCTCTCAGATACGCAGTATTTT. This encodes CSSAGLAGGLSDTQYF.

This clone was recorded only once. This chain links TRBV5-1 with TRBJ2-4; the D is unclear. V dropped 2 bases and J dropped 5 bases, with 8 bases sitting between them. The germline V gene encodes CDR1 SGHRS and CDR2 YFSETQ. CDR3 length: 13 amino acids. Here the CDR3 reads CASSLSLENIQYF. CDR3 sequence (DNA): TGCGCCAGCAGCTTATCTCTCGAAAACATTCAGTACTTC. Combining the CDR3 with reference TRBV5-1 and TRBJ2-4 gives the whole variable domain KAGVTQTPRYLIKTRGQQVTLSCSPISGHRSVSWYQQTPGQGLQFLFEYFSETQRNKGNFPGRFSGRQFSNSRSEMNVSTLELGDSALYLCASSLSLENIQYFGAGTRLSVL.

This clone was counted once. The chain carries TRBV5-1 and TRBJ2-1; D might be TRBD1 (5 bases). The ends were cut back, 0 bases at V and 6 bases at J, with 16 bases in the middle. The CDR3 is 16 residues long. The germline CDR1 and CDR2 sequences are SGHRS and YFSETQ. CDR3 bases: TGCGCCAGCAGCTTGGGGGTCAGGGATTATAGCAATGAGCAGTTCTTC. Translated, it gives CASSLGVRDYSNEQFF.

Of note for this clone: This CDR3 is also generated by other DNA sequences in the sample. The rearrangement links TRBV19 to TRBJ1-4; 8 bases map to TRBD1. The trim removed 4 bases at V and 6 bases at J, leaving 4 bases unmatched. Looked up from germline, CDR1 is LNHDA and CDR2 is SQIVND (reference sequence). The CDR3 sequence is 14 residues long. The CDR3, as DNA: TGTGCCAGTAGTACGGGGACAGGCGATGAAAAACTGTTTTTT. Protein sequence: CASSTGTGDEKLFF.

The CDR3 loop is CASSSQGGSTDTQYF. DNA for the CDR3: TGTGCCAGCAGCTCTCAAGGGGGCAGCACAGATACGCAGTATTTT. The gene calls are TRBV5-4 and TRBJ2-3; TRBD1 matches 7 bases. Trimming at V came to 3 bases and at J to 0 bases, leaving 4 bases not matched to a gene. CDR1 is SGHNT and CDR2 is YYREEE in the germline V gene (reference sequence). This CDR3 spans 15 amino acids.

This clone was seen more than once but under ten times. The rearrangement links TRBV4-2 to TRBJ2-3, with TRBD2 matching over 8 bases. Per the germline V gene, CDR1 is LGHNA and CDR2 is YNFKEQ. This CDR3 contains 14 residues. V gave up 8 bases and J gave up 3 bases; unmatched junction bases: 7. The CDR3 DNA follows: TGTGCCAGCGGGGAGCGGGAGTTAACAGATACGCAGTATTTT. Protein sequence: CASGERELTDTQYF.

The chain joins TRBV18 to TRBJ2-1; 11 bases are shared with TRBD2. This CDR3 is built from 17 residues. The junction had 9 bases not matched to a gene; V was cut back by 6 bases and J by 2 bases. Germline values: CDR1 KGHSH, CDR2 LQKENI. The CDR3 nucleotides read TGTGCCAGCTCGGGCCCCGGGACTAGCGGACCCTACAATGAGCAGTTCTTC. It specifies CASSGPGTSGPYNEQFF.

This clone was detected a few times. The CDR3 DNA is TGTGCCAGCTCACCGGCCGAGAACACTGAAGCTTTCTTT. Protein product: CASSPAENTEAFF. This sequence joins TRBV18 and TRBJ1-1; D not certain. Germline CDR1 is KGHSH and CDR2 is LQKENI. The CDR3 extends over 13 amino acids. Trimming cost V 3 bases and J 1 base, with 6 bases left between them.

There are many counts of this clone. The rearrangement links TRBV6-6 to TRBJ1-2, with D maybe TRBD1 (6 bases). V shed 6 bases and J shed 5 bases, with 22 bases lying between them. The CDR3 has 16 amino acids. CDR1 and CDR2 from the germline V gene are MNHNY and SVGAGI (reference sequence). In DNA, the CDR3 is TGTGCCAGCAGACCCCCTTCCACAGGGCTCGAGTATGGCTACACCTTC. It specifies CASRPPSTGLEYGYTF.

V usage is TRBV2 and J usage is TRBJ1-5, with 7 positions matching TRBD1. Trimming removed 4 bases from V and 1 base from J; junction bases left unmatched: 1. CDR3 length equals 14 residues. CDR1 is SNHLY, CDR2 FYNNEI, per germline. The CDR3 region has the DNA TGTGCCAGCAGTGGGGACAGAAGCAATCAGCCCCAGCATTTT. This translates into CASSGDRSNQPQHF.

This chain links TRBV5-6 with TRBJ2-5; possibly TRBD2 for D (7 bases). Per the germline V gene, CDR1 is SGHDT and CDR2 is YYEEEE. The CDR3 has 17 residues. V was cut by 2 bases and J by 2 bases, with 19 bases left in between. CDR3 bases: TGTGCCAGCAGCTTTCCCGATGGGGGGGGCCGGCAAGAGACCCAGTACTTC. Its protein product is CASSFPDGGGRQETQYF.

The gene calls are TRBV19 and TRBJ2-7; D is possibly TRBD1 (7 bases). This CDR3 contains 14 residues. Between the trimmed V and J ends, which lost 5 bases and 6 bases, there was a span of 17 bases. The germline V gene encodes CDR1 LNHDA and CDR2 SQIVND (reference sequence). In nucleotides, the CDR3 is TGTGCCAGTAGTCAACAGGGGAGGACGGTCGAGCAGTACTTC. Encoded protein: CASSQQGRTVEQYF.

This clone was counted between two and nine times. The CDR3 protein is CASSPGGQGSSPLHF. The CDR3 nucleotides read TGTGCCAGTAGTCCGGGGGGACAGGGTAGTTCACCCCTCCACTTT. V gene TRBV19 combines with J gene TRBJ1-6; 9 bases map to TRBD1. CDR1 and CDR2 from the germline V gene are LNHDA and SQIVND (reference sequence). The junction had 8 bases not matched to a gene; V was cut back by 5 bases and J by 9 bases. The CDR3 spans 15 residues.

The chain carries TRBV9 and TRBJ2-7; D may be TRBD2 (5 bases). Trimming removed 0 bases from V and 0 bases from J, with 16 bases in between. The CDR3 covers 17 residues. From germline, CDR1 is SGDLS and CDR2 YYNGEE. The CDR3 DNA follows: TGTGCCAGCAGCGTAGCCCCAAGCGGAATCAGCTCCTACGAGCAGTACTTC. Its protein is CASSVAPSGISSYEQYF.